The present TCR beta chain was sequenced within a study of blood T cell repertoires in COVID-19. V trimming: 1 base; J trimming: 0 bases; junction bases outside the gene matches: 9. Per germline, CDR1 SGHVS and CDR2 FNYEAQ. This CDR3 contains 17 residues. In the original processing: By means of reference gene primer amplification, nucleated cell counts were estimated. The assay was immunoSEQ multiplex PCR, and TCRdb's table has in-frame clones only and misses some. V and J calls and clone size are those listed in that table; D and trimming were worked out from the DNA. The table shows about 70,000 clones, with 75% occurring only once.

The J gene is TRBJ2-7, the V gene TRBV7-6, with 7 nucleotides matching TRBD2. The sequenced sample was peripheral blood. The sequence derives from a man in his 70s with acute or convalescent COVID-19. The CDR3 is CASSLGSSGYSSYEQYF. In nucleotides, the CDR3 is TGTGCCAGCAGCTTAGGGAGTAGCGGGTACAGCTCCTACGAGCAGTACTTC.